The clone carrying this T cell receptor (beta chain) was observed at least ten times. This sample is part of a study of T cells after yellow fever vaccination. A 5'RACE template-switching step, the method used to make TCR cDNA, added a universal primer site and UMIs. One entry per CDR3 protein, called by TCRdb with MiXCR from the 5' RACE reads. The sample includes roughly 56,000 distinct CDR3 sequences, around 6.2% of them seen just once. The germline V and J ends were trimmed by 7 bases and 5 bases, with 19 bases remaining between them. The germline CDR1 and CDR2 sequences are ENHRY and SYGVKD. CDR3 size: 15 residues. Regarding the study as a whole: Researchers report a weaker secondary response that nonetheless peaked faster, day 5 versus 15. Most clones from primary vaccination resurfaced after the booster (about 95% CD4, 75% to 90% CD8).

This material consisted of PBMCs, either bulk or a sorted T-cell subset (CD4+, CD8+, memory, or dextramer-sorted; not recorded which), taken on the day of the yellow fever booster vaccination. The TCR comes from a man between 18 and 29 years old who received the YFV17D yellow fever vaccine. The gene calls are TRBV10-3 and TRBJ2-3, with D tentatively TRBD1 or TRBD2 (6 bases each). The CDR3 protein is CAINPQEGVEDTQYF. The CDR3 coding sequence is TGTGCCATCAATCCCCAGGAGGGGGTTGAAGATACGCAGTATTTT.